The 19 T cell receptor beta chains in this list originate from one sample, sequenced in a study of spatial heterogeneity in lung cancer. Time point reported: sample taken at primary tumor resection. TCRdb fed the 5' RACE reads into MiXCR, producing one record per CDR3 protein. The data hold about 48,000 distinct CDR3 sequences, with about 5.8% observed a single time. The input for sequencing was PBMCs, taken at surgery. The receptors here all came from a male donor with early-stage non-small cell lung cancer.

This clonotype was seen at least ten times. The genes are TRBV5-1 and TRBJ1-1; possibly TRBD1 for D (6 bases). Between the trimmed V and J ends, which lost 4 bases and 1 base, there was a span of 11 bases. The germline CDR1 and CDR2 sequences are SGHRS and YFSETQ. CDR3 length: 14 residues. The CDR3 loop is CASSLDRGNTEAFF. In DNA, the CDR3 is TGCGCCAGCAGCCTGGACAGAGGGAACACTGAAGCTTTCTTT.

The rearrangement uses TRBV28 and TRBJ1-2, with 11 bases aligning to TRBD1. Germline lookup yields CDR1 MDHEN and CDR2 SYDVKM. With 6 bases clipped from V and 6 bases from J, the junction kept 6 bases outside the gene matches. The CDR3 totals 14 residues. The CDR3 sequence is CASRPGTGGHGYTF. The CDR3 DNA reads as TGTGCCAGCAGACCAGGGACAGGGGGACATGGCTACACCTTC.

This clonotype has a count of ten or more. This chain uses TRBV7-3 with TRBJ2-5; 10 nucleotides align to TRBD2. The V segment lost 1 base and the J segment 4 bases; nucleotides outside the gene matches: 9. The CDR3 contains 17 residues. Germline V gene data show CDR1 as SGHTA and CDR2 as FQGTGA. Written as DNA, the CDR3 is TGTGCCAGCAGCTTAAAGGCGGCTAGCGGGAGTCGAGAGACCCAGTACTTC. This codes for CASSLKAASGSRETQYF.

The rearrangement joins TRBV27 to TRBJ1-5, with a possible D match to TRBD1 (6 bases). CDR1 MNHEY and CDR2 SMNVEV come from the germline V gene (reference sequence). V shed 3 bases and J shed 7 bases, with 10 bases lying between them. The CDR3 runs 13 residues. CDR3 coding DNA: TGTGCCAGCAGTTTGGGGGCCAGGCAGCCCCAGCATTTT. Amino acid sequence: CASSLGARQPQHF.

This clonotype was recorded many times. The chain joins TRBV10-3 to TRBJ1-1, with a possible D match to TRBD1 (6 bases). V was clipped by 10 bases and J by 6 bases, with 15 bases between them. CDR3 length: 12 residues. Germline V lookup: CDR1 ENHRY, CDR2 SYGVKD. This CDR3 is CATSGGQAEAFF. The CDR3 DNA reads TGTGCCACTTCGGGGGGGCAAGCTGAAGCTTTCTTT.

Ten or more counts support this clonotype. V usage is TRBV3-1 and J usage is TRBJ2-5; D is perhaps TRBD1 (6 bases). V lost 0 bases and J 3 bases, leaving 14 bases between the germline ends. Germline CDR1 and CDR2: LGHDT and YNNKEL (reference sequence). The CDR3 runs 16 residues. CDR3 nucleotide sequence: TGTGCCAGCAGCCAAGATAGGAGGAGGACAGAAGAGACCCAGTACTTC. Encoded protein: CASSQDRRRTEETQYF.

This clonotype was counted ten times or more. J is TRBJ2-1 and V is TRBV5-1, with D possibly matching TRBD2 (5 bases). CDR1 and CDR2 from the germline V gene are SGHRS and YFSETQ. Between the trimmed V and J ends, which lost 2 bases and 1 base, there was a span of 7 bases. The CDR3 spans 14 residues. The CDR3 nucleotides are TGCGCCAGCAGCTTCCGGGGATCCTACAATGAGCAGTTCTTC. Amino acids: CASSFRGSYNEQFF.

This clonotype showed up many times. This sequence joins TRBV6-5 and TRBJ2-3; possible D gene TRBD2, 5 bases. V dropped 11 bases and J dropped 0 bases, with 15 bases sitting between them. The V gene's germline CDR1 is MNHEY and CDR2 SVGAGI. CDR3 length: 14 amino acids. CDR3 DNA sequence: TGTGCCGCGGGCGGAGACGTTAGCACAGATACGCAGTATTTT. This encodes CAAGGDVSTDTQYF.

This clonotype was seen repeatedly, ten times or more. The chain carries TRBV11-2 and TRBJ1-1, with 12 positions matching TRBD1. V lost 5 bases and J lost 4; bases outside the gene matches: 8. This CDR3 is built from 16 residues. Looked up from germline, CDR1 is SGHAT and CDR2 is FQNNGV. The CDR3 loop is CASSVGQGAWGTEAFF. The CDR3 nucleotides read TGTGCCAGCAGCGTGGGACAGGGGGCCTGGGGCACTGAAGCTTTCTTT.

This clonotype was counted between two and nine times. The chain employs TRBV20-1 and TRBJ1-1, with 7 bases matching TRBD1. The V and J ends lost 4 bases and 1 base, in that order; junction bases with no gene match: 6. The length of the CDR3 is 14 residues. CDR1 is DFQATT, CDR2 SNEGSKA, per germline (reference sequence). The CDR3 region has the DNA TGCAGTGCTACTCGAAAGGGGGCGAACACTGAAGCTTTCTTT. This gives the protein CSATRKGANTEAFF.

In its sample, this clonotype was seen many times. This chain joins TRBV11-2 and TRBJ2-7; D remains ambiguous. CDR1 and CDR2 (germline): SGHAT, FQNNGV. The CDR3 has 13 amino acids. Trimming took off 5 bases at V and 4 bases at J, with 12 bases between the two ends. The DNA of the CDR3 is TGTGCCAGCAGCCAACTTAGCCCTTACGAGCAGTACTTC. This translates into CASSQLSPYEQYF.

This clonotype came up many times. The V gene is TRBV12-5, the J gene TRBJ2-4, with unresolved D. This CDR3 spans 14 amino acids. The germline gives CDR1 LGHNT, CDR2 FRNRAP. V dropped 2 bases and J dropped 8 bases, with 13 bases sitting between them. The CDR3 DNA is TGTGCTAGTGGTTTGTCGGACGGTAGAGACATTCAGTACTTC. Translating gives CASGLSDGRDIQYF.

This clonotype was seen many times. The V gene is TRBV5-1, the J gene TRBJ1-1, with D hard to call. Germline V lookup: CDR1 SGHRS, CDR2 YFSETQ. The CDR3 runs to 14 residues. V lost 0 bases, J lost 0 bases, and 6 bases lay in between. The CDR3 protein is CASSLVGMNTEAFF. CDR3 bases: TGCGCCAGCAGCTTGGTCGGTATGAACACTGAAGCTTTCTTT.

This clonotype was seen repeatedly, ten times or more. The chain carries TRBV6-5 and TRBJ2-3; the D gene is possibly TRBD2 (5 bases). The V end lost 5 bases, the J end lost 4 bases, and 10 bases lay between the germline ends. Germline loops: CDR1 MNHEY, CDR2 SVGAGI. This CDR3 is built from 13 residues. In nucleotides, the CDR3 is TGTGCCAGCAGTACTCTAGCCTCAGATACGCAGTATTTT. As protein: CASSTLASDTQYF.

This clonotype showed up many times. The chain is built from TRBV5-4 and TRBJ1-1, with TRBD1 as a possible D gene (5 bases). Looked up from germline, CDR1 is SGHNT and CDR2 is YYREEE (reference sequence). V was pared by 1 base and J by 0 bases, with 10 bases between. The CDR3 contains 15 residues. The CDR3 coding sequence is TGTGCCAGCAGCTTGAGCCGGGGGTTGAACACTGAAGCTTTCTTT. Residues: CASSLSRGLNTEAFF.

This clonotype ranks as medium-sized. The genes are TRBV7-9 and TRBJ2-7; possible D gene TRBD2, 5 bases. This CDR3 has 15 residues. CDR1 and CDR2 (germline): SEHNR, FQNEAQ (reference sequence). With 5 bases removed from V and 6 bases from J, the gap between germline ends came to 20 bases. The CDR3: CASSPRRRRMGEQYF. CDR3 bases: TGTGCCAGCAGCCCCCGGCGGCGGAGGATGGGCGAGCAGTACTTC.

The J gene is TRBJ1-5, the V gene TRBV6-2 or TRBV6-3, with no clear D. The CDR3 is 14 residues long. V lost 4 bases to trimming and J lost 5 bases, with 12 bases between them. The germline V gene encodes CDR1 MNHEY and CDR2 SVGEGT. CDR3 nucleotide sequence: TGTGCCAGCAGTTTCCCGGGTCTCCATCAGCCCCAGCATTTT. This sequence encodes CASSFPGLHQPQHF.

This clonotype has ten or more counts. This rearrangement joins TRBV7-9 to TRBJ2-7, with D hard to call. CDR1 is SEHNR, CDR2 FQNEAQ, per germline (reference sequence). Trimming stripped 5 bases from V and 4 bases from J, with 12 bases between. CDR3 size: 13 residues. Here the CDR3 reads CASSPKGAYEQYF. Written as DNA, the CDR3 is TGTGCCAGCAGCCCCAAAGGAGCTTACGAGCAGTACTTC.

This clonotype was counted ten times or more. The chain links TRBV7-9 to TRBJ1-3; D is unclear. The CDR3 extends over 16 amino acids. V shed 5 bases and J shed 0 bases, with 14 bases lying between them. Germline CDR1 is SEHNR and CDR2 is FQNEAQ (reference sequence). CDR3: CASSPEAPLSGNTIYF. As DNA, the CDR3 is TGTGCCAGCAGCCCTGAAGCCCCTCTCTCTGGAAACACCATATATTTT.